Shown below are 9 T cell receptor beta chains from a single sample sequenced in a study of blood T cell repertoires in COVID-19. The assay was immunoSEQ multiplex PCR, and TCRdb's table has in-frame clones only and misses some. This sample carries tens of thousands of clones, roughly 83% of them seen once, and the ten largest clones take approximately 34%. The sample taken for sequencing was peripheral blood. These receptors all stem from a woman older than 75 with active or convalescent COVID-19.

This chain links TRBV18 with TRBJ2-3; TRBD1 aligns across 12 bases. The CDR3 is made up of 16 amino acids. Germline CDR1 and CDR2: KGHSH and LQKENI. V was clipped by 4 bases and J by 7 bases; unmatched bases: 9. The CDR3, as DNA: TGTGCCAGCTCACGACCGGGACAGGGGGCATTTTATACGCAGTATTTT. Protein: CASSRPGQGAFYTQYF. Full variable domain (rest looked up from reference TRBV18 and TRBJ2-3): NAGVMQNPRHLVRRRGQEARLRCSPMKGHSHVYWYRQLPEEGLKFMVYLQKENIIDESGMPKERFSAEFPKEGPSILRIQQVVRGDSAAYFCASSRPGQGAFYTQYFGPGTRLTVL.

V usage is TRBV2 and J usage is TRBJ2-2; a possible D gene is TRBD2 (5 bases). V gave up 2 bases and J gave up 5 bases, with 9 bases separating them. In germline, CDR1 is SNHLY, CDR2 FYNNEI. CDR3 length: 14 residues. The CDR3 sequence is CASSEIRGTGELFF. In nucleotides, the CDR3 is TGTGCCAGCAGTGAAATCCGGGGTACCGGGGAGCTGTTTTTT.

The CDR3 protein is CAWAGHPGLAEYNTDTQYF. CDR3 nucleotides: TGTGCCTGGGCGGGGCATCCGGGACTAGCAGAATATAACACAGATACGCAGTATTTT. The V call is TRBV30, the J call TRBJ2-3, with 9 bases aligning to TRBD2. This CDR3 has 19 amino acids. With 5 bases clipped from V and 2 bases from J, the junction kept 20 bases outside the gene matches. CDR1 GTSNPN and CDR2 SVGIG come from the germline V gene (reference sequence).

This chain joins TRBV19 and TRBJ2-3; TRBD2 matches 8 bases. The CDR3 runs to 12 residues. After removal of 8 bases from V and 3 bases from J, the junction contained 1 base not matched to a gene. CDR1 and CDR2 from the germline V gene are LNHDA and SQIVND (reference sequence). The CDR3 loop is CASRGGTDTQYF. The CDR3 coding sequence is TGTGCCAGTCGGGGGGGAACAGATACGCAGTATTTT.

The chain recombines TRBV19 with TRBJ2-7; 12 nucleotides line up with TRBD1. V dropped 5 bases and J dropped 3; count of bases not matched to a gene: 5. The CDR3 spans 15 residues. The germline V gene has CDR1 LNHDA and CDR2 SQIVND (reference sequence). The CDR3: CASSRGQGAFYEQYF. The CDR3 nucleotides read TGTGCCAGTAGTCGGGGACAGGGGGCTTTCTACGAGCAGTACTTC.

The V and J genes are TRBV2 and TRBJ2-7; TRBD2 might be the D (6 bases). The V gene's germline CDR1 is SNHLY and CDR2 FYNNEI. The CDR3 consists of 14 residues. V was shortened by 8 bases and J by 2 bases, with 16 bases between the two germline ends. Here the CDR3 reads CASGRNRNTYEQYF. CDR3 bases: TGTGCCAGCGGGAGGAATCGGAATACCTACGAGCAGTACTTC.

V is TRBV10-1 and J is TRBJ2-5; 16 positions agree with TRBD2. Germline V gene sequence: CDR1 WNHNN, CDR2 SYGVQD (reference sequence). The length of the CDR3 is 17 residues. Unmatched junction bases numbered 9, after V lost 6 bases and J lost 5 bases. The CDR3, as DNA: TGCGCCAGCAGAAAAGGGACTAGCGGGAGGGTGGGGGAGACCCAGTACTTC. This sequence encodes CASRKGTSGRVGETQYF.

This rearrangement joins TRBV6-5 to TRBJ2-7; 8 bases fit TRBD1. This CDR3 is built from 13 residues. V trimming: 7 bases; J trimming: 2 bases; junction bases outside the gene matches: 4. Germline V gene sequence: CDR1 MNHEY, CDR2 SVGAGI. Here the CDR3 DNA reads TGTGCCAGCAATAAGGACAGGGCCTACGAGCAGTACTTC. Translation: CASNKDRAYEQYF.

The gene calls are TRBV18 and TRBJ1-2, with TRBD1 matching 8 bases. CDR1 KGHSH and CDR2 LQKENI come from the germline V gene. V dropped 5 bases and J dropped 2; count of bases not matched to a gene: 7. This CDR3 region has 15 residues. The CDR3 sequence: CASSAEGDRNYGYTF. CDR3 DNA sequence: TGTGCCAGCTCAGCCGAGGGGGACAGGAACTATGGCTACACCTTC.